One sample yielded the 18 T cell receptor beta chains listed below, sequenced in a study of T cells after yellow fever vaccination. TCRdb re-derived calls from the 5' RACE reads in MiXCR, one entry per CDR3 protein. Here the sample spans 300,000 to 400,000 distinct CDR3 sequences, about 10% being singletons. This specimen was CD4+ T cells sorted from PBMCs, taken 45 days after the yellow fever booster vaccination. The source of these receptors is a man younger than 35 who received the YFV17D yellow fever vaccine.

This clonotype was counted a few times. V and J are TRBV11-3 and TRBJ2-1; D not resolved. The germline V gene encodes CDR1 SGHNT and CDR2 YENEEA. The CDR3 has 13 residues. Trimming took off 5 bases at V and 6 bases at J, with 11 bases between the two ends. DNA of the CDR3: TGTGCCAGCAGCCGGGTTTCCGGCAATGAGCAGTTCTTC. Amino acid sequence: CASSRVSGNEQFF. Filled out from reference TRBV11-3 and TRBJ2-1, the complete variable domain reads EAGVVQSPRYKIIEKKQPVAFWCNPISGHNTLYWYLQNLGQGPELLIRYENEEAVDDSQLPKDRFSAERLKGVDSTLKIQPAELGDSAVYLCASSRVSGNEQFFGPGTRLTVL.

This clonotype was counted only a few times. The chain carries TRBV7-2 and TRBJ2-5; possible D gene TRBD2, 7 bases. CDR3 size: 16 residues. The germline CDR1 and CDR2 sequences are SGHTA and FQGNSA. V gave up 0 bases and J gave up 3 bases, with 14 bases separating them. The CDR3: CASSLARGGVEETQYF. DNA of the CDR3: TGTGCCAGCAGCTTAGCCAGGGGAGGGGTCGAAGAGACCCAGTACTTC.

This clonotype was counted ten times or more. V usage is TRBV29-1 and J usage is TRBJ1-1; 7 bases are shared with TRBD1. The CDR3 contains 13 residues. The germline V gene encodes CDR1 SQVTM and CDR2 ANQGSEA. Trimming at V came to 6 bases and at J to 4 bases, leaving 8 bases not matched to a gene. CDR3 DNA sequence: TGCAGCGTCGCTGGACAGGAAAGCACTGAAGCTTTCTTT. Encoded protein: CSVAGQESTEAFF. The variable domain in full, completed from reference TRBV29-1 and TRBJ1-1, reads SAVISQKPSRDICQRGTSLTIQCQVDSQVTMMFWYRQQPGQSLTLIATANQGSEATYESGFVIDKFPISRPNLTFSTLTVSNMSPEDSSIYLCSVAGQESTEAFFGQGTRLTVV.

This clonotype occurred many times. The CDR3 spells CASSLALAGATNTGELFF. The CDR3 coding sequence is TGCGCCAGCAGCTTGGCCCTAGCGGGGGCCACGAACACCGGGGAGCTGTTTTTT. The J gene is TRBJ2-2, the V gene TRBV5-1; 10 positions match TRBD2. The CDR3 spans 18 residues. The trim removed 0 bases at V and 0 bases at J, leaving 5 bases unmatched. Germline CDR1 and CDR2: SGHRS and YFSETQ.

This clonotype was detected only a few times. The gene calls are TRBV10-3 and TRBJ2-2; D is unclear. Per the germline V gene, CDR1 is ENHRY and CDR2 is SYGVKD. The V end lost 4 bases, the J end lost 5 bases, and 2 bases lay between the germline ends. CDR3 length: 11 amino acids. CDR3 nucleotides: TGTGCCATCAGTGGGACCGGGGAGCTGTTTTTT. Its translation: CAISGTGELFF.

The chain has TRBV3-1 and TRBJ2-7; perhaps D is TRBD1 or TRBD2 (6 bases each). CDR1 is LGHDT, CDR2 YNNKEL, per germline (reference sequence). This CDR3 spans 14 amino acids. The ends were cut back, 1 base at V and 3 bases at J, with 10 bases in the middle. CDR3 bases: TGTGCCAGCAGCCAAGTAGGGGGGTTCTACGAGCAGTACTTC. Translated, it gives CASSQVGGFYEQYF.

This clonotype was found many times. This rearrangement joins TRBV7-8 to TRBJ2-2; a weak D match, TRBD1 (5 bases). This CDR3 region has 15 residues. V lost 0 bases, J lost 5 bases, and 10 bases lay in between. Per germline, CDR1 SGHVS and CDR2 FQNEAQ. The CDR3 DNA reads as TGTGCCAGCAGCTTAGCGCTCCAGGGAACCGGGGAGCTGTTTTTT. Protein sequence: CASSLALQGTGELFF.

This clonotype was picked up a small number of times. The DNA for the CDR3 is TGCGCCAGCAGTCCCAAGCCAGGAAAGAACACTGAAGCTTTCTTT. It specifies CASSPKPGKNTEAFF. The chain has TRBV23-1 and TRBJ1-1; the D is unclear. TRBV23-1 is labeled an ORF, and its function is uncertain. V lost 4 bases, J lost 1 base, and 13 bases lay in between. The CDR3 length is 15 residues.

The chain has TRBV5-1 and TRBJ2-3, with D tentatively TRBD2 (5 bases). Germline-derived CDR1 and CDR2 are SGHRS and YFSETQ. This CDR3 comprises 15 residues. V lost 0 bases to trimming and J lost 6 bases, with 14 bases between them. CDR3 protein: CASSLVGIAGDTQYF. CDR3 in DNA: TGCGCCAGCAGCTTGGTAGGGATTGCGGGCGATACGCAGTATTTT.

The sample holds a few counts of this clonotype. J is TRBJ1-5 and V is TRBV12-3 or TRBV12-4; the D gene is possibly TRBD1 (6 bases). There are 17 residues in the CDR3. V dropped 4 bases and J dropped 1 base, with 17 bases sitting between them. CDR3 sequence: CASSYLRNRVSNQPQHF. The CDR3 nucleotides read TGTGCCAGCAGTTATCTCCGGAACAGGGTGAGCAATCAGCCCCAGCATTTT.

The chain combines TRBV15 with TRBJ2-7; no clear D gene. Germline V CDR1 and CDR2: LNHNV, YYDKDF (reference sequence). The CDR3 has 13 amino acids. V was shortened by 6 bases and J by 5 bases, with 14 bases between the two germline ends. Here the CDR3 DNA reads TGTGCCACCAGTCGAACTGCGGCCCACGAGCAGTACGTC. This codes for CATSRTAAHEQYV.

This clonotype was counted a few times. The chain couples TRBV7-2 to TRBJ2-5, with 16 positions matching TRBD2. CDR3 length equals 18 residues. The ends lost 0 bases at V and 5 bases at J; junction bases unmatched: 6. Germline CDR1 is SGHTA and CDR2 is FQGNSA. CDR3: CASSLARWGLAGGETQYF. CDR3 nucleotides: TGTGCCAGCAGCTTAGCGAGATGGGGACTAGCGGGGGGGGAGACCCAGTACTTC. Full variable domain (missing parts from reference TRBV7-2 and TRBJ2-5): GAGVSQSPSNKVTEKGKDVELRCDPISGHTALYWYRQSLGQGLEFLIYFQGNSAPDKSGLPSDRFSAERTGGSVSTLTIQRTQQEDSAVYLCASSLARWGLAGGETQYFGPGTRLLVL.

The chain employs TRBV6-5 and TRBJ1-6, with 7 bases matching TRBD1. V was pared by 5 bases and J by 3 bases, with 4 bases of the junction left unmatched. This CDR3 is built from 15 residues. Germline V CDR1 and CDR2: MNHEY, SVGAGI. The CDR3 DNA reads TGTGCCAGCAGTCGGAGACAGGGCTATAATTCACCCCTCCACTTT. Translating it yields CASSRRQGYNSPLHF.

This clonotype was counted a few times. The CDR3 reads CASSLAMGYEQYF. The CDR3 DNA is TGTGCCAGCAGCTTAGCGATGGGTTACGAGCAGTACTTC. This chain uses TRBV7-2 with TRBJ2-7; D is unclear. CDR3 length: 13 residues. Germline V gene lookup returns CDR1 SGHTA and CDR2 FQGNSA. Trimming stripped 0 bases from V and 4 bases from J, with 7 bases between. Full variable domain (missing parts from reference TRBV7-2 and TRBJ2-7): GAGVSQSPSNKVTEKGKDVELRCDPISGHTALYWYRQSLGQGLEFLIYFQGNSAPDKSGLPSDRFSAERTGGSVSTLTIQRTQQEDSAVYLCASSLAMGYEQYFGPGTRLTVT.

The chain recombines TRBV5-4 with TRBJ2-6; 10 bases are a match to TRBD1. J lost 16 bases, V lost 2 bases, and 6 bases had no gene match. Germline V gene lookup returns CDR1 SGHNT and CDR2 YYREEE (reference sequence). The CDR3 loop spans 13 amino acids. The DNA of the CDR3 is TGTGCCAGCAGCTTCGGGACAGGGGCTTCTCTGACTTTC. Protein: CASSFGTGASLTF.

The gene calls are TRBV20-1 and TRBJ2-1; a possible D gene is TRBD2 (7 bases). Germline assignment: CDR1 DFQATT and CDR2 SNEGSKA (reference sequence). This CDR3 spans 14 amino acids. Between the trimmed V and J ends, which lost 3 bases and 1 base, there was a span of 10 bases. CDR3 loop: CSARGGRSYNEQFF. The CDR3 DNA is TGCAGTGCTAGGGGGGGGCGATCCTACAATGAGCAGTTCTTC.

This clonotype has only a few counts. The CDR3 DNA reads as TGTGCCAGCAGCCCCCAGGTGGGGGGCGGCACCGGGGAGCTGTTTTTT. Amino acids: CASSPQVGGGTGELFF. J is TRBJ2-2 and V is TRBV12-3 or TRBV12-4; D may match TRBD1 or TRBD2 (6 bases each). The CDR3 has 16 residues. V was pared by 6 bases and J by 4 bases, with 18 bases between.

The CDR3 bases are TGTGCCAGCAGCTTGGAGGGGGCTAAGACCCAGTACTTC. Amino acids: CASSLEGAKTQYF. J is TRBJ2-5 and V is TRBV5-4, with 7 bases identical to TRBD1. V gave up 0 bases and J gave up 6 bases; unmatched junction bases: 2. Germline CDR1 and CDR2: SGHNT and YYREEE (reference sequence). The CDR3 totals 13 residues.